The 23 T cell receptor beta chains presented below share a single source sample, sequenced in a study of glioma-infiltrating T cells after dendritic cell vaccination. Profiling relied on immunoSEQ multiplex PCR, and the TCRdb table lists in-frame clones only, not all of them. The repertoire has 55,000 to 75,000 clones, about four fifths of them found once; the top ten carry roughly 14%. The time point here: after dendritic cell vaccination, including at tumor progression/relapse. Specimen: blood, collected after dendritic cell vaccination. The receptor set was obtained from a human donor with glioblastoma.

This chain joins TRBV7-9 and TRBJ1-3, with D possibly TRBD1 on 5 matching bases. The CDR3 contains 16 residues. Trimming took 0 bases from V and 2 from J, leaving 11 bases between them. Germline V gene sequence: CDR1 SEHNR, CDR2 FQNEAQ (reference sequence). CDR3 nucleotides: TGTGCCAGCAGCTTAGCTGGGGGGTTGGCTGGAAACACCATATATTTT. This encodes CASSLAGGLAGNTIYF.

The CDR3 nucleotides read TGTGCCAGCTCCCTGGGACAGGGTGACTATGGCTACACCTTC. It specifies CASSLGQGDYGYTF. The chain is built from TRBV18 and TRBJ1-2; 9 positions agree with TRBD1. CDR1 and CDR2 (germline): KGHSH, LQKENI. This CDR3 region has 14 residues. V lost 6 bases, J lost 3 bases, and 5 bases stayed unmatched.

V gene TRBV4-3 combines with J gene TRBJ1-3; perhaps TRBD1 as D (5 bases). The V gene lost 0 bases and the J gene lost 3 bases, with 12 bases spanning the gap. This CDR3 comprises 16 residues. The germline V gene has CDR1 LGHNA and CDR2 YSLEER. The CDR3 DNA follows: TGCGCCAGCAGCCAAGATAATGCAGGGCTTGGAAACACCATATATTTT. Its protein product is CASSQDNAGLGNTIYF.

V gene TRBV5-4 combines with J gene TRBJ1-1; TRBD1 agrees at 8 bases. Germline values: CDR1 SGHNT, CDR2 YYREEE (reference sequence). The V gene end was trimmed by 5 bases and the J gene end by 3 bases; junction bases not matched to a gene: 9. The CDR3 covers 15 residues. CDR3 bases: TGTGCCAGCAGGCCAGGGGGCGGTTTGTACACTGAAGCTTTCTTT. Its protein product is CASRPGGGLYTEAFF.

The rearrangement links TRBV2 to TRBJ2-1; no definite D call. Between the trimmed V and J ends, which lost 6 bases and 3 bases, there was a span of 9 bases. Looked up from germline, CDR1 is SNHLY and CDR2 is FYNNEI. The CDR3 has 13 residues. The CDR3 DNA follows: TGTGCCAGCAGCCTCTCCTACTACAATGAGCAGTTCTTC. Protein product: CASSLSYYNEQFF. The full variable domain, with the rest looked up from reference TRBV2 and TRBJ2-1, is EPEVTQTPSHQVTQMGQEVILRCVPISNHLYFYWYRQILGQKVEFLVSFYNNEISEKSEIFDDQFSVERPDGSNFTLKIRSTKLEDSAMYFCASSLSYYNEQFFGPGTRLTVL.

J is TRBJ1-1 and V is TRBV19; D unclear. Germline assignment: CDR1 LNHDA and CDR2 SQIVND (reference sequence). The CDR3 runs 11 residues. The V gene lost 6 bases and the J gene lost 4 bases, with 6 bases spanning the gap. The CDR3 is CASRHFTEAFF. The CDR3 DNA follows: TGTGCCAGTAGACATTTCACTGAAGCTTTCTTT. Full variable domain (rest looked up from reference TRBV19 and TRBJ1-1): DGGITQSPKYLFRKEGQNVTLSCEQNLNHDAMYWYRQDPGQGLRLIYYSQIVNDFQKGDIAEGYSVSREKKESFPLTVTSAQKNPTAFYLCASRHFTEAFFGQGTRLTVV.

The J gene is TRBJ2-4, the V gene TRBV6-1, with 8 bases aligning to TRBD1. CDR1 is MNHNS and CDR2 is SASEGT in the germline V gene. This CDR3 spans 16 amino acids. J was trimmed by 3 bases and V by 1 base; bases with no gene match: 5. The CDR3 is CASSEGTGSDKNIQYF. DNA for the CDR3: TGTGCCAGCAGTGAAGGGACAGGGTCGGACAAAAACATTCAGTACTTC.

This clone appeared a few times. The CDR3 nucleotides are TGTGCCAGTAGTATTGACAGGGGACAAGAGACCCAGTACTTC. Protein: CASSIDRGQETQYF. V gene TRBV19 combines with J gene TRBJ2-5, with TRBD1 matching over 8 bases. The CDR3 length is 14 residues. Germline V gene lookup returns CDR1 LNHDA and CDR2 SQIVND (reference sequence). The V gene end was trimmed by 3 bases and the J gene end by 2 bases; junction bases not matched to a gene: 2.

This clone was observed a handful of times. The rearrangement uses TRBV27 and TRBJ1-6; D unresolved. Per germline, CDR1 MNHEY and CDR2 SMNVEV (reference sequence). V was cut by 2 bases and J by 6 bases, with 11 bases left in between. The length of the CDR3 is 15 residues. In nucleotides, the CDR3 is TGTGCCAGCAGTTTAAGATCCACATTTAATTCACCCCTCCACTTT. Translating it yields CASSLRSTFNSPLHF.

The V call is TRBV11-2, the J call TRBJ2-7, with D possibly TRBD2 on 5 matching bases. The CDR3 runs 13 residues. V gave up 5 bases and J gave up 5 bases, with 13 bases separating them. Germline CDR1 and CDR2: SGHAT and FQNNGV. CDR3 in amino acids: CASSEDFLNEQYF. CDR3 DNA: TGTGCCAGCAGCGAGGACTTTCTCAACGAGCAGTACTTC.

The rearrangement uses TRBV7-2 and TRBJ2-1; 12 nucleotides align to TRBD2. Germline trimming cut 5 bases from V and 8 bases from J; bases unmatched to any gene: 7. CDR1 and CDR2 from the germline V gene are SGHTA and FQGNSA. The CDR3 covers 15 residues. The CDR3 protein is CASSQLAGGSDEQFF. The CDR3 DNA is TGTGCCAGCAGCCAGCTAGCGGGGGGGAGTGATGAGCAGTTCTTC.

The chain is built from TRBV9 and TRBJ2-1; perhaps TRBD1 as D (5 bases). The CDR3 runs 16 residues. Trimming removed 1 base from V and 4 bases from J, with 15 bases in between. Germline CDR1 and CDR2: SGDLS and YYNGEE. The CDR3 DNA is TGTGCCAGCAGCGTAAAGACAGTGTCTAGGTACAATGAGCAGTTCTTC. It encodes CASSVKTVSRYNEQFF.

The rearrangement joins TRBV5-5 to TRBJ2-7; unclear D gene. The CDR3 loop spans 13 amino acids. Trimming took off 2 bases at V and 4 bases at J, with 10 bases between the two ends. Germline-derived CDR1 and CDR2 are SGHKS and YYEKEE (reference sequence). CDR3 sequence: CASSFRHLYEQYF. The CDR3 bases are TGTGCCAGCAGCTTTAGACATTTATACGAGCAGTACTTC.

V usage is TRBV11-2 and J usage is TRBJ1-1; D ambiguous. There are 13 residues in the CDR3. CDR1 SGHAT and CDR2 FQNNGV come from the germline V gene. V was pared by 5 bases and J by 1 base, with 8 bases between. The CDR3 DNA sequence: TGTGCCAGCAGCCTCGACTCGAACACTGAAGCTTTCTTT. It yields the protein CASSLDSNTEAFF.

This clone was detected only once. Written as DNA, the CDR3 is TGTGCCAGCAGCCAACGATACAGGTACGGTTCACCCCTCCACTTT. As protein: CASSQRYRYGSPLHF. The V call is TRBV4-2, the J call TRBJ1-6; maybe TRBD1 (5 bases). CDR3 length: 15 amino acids. Germline-derived CDR1 and CDR2 are LGHNA and YNFKEQ. The V gene lost 2 bases and the J gene lost 9 bases, with 14 bases spanning the gap.

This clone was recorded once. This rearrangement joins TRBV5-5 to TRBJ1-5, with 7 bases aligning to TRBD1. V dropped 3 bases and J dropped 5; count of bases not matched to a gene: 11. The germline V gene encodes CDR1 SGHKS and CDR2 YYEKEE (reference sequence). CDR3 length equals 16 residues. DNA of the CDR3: TGTGCCAGCAGCTCGATTTTGACAGGGATTTATCAGCCCCAGCATTTT. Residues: CASSSILTGIYQPQHF.

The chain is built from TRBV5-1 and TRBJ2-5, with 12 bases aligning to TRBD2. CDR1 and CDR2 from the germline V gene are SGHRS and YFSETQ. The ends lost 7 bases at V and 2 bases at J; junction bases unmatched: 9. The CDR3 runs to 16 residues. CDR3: CASGLAGGPLQETQYF. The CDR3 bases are TGCGCCAGCGGCCTAGCGGGGGGGCCCCTTCAAGAGACCCAGTACTTC.

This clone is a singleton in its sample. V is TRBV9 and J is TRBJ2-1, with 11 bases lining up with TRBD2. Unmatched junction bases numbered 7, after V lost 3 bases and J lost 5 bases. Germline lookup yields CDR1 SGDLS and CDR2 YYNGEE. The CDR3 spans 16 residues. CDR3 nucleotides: TGTGCCAGCAGCGAGGCCCTAGCGGGGGGCAACAATGAGCAGTTCTTC. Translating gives CASSEALAGGNNEQFF.

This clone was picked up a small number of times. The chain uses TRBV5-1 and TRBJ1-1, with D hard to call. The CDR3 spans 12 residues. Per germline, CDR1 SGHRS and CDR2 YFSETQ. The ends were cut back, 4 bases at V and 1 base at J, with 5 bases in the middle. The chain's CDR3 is CASSTRNTEAFF. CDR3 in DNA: TGCGCCAGCAGCACGCGGAACACTGAAGCTTTCTTT.

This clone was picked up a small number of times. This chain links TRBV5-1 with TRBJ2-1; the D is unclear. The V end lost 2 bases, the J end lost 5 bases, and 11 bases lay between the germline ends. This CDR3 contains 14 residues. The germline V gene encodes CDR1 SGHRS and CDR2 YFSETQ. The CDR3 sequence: CASSLAPSNNEQFF. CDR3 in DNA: TGCGCCAGCAGCTTAGCCCCGTCAAACAATGAGCAGTTCTTC.

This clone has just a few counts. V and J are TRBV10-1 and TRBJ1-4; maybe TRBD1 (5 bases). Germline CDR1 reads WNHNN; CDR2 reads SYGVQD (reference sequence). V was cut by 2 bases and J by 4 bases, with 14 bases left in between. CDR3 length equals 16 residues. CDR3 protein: CASSESKGAGNEKLFF. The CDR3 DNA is TGCGCCAGCAGTGAGAGTAAAGGGGCCGGTAATGAAAAACTGTTTTTT.

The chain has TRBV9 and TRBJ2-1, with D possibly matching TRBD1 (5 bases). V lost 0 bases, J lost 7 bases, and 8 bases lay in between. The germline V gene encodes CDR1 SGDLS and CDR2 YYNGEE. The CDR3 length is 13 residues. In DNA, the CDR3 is TGTGCCAGCAGCGTAGATCCAGGGAATGAGCAGTTCTTC. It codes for CASSVDPGNEQFF.

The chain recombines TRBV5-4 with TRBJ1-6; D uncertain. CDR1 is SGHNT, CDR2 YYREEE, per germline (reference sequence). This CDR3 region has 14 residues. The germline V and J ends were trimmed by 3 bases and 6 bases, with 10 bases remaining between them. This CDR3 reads CASSWRAFNSPLHF. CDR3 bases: TGTGCCAGCAGCTGGAGAGCTTTTAATTCACCCCTCCACTTT.